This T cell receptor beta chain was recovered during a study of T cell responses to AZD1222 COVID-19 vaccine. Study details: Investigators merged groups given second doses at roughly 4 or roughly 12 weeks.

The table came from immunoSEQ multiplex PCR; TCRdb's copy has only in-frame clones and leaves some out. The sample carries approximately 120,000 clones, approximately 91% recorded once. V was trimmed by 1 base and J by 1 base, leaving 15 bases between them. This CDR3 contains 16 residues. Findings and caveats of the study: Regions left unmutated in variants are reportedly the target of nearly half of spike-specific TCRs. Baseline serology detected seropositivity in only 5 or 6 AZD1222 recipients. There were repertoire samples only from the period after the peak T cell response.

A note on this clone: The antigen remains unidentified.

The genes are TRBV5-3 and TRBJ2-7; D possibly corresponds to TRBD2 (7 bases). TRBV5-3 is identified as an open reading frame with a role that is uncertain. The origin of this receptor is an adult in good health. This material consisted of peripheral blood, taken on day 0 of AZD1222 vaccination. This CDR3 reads CARSLKGGQLSYEQYV. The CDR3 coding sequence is TGTGCCAGAAGCTTGAAGGGGGGGCAGTTATCCTACGAGCAGTACGTC.